Given below is one T cell receptor (beta chain) in context. Its target is unknown. The Oncomine TCR Beta short-read assay was applied to DNA of cultured CD4+ T cells. In TCRdb, the PCR reads were re-called with MiXCR into one record per CDR3 protein. The sample contains about 29,000 distinct CDR3 sequences, about 60% of which appear only once. The sample comes from a study of vaccination and CD4 T cells after COVID-19. Study background: Between diagnosis and the drawing of post-COVID samples lay a median around 110 days (range 35 to 161).

Sample treatment: approximately 9-day PBMC culture with coronavirus spike peptide pools or control peptides (ViraFEST assay). Expansion of antigen-specific T cells with peptide pools by ViraFEST preceded sequencing of TCRs. Healthy recipients of the vaccine lacked prior SARS-CoV-2 infection, as demonstrated by nucleocapsid antibodies that were negative both before and after vaccination. Sequencing used CD4+ T cells from blood, cultured in vitro, obtained after SARS-CoV-2 vaccination. The source is a human donor who received a COVID-19 vaccine.

Here the CDR3 reads CASRENQPQHF. The DNA of the CDR3 is TGTGCCAGCAGAGAAAATCAGCCCCAGCATTTT. V usage is TRBV6-1 and J usage is TRBJ1-5; unclear D gene. The CDR3 is made up of 11 amino acids. Germline V gene data show CDR1 as MNHNS and CDR2 as SASEGT. Trimming removed 6 bases at V and 4 bases at J, with 4 bases between.